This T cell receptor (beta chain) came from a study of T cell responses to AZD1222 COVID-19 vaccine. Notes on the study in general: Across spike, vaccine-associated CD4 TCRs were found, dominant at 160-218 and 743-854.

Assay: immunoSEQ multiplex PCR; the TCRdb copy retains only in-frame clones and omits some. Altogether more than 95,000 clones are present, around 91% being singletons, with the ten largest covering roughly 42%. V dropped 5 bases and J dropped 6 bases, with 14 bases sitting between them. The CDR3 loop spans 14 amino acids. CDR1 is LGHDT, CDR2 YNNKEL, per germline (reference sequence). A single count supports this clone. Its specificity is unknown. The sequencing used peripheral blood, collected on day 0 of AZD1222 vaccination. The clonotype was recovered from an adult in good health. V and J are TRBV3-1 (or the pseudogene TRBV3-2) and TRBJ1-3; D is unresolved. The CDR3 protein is CASSSRGGENTIYF. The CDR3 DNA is TGTGCCAGCAGCTCCCGGGGAGGAGAAAACACCATATATTTT.